This T cell receptor (beta chain) was profiled in a study of OX40 agonist ivuxolimab in advanced cancers. Study results and limitations: There were also nonresponders showing low normalized T-cell clonal expansion.

About this clone itself: Its target is not known.

V was clipped by 0 bases and J by 8 bases; unmatched bases: 4. In germline, CDR1 is MGHRA, CDR2 YSYEKL. This CDR3 comprises 16 residues. Clones were read by immunoSEQ multiplex PCR, and TCRdb kept only the in-frame ones, dropping some. The table shows approximately 74,000 clones, with approximately 90% occurring only once. The specimen comprised CD4+ or CD8+ T cells sorted from blood, sampled in a trial of the OX40 agonist ivuxolimab. The receptor was isolated from an adult with an advanced solid tumor such as melanoma, head and neck, liver or kidney cancer. The chain is built from TRBV4-1 and TRBJ1-4; 12 nucleotides align to TRBD1. As DNA, the CDR3 is TGCGCCAGCAGCCAAGATGGGACAGGGGGCAGCGAAAAACTGTTTTTT. As protein: CASSQDGTGGSEKLFF.